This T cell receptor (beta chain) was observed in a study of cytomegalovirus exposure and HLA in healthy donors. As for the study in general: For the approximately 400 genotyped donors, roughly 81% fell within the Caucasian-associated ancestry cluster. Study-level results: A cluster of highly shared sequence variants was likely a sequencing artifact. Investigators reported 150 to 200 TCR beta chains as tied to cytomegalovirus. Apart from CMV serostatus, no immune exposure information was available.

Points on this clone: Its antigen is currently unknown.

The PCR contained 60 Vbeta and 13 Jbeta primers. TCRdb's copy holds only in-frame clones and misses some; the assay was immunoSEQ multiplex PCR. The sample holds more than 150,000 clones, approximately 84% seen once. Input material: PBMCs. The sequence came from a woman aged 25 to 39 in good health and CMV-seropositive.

DNA of the CDR3: TGCGCCAGCAGCCTACGACAGGGGAACTATGGCTACACCTTC. It codes for CASSLRQGNYGYTF. This chain joins TRBV5-1 and TRBJ1-2; 8 bases are shared with TRBD1. The CDR3 has 14 amino acids. V dropped 4 bases and J dropped 2; count of bases not matched to a gene: 4. Germline V gene data show CDR1 as SGHRS and CDR2 as YFSETQ.